Listed here are 22 T cell receptor beta chains from one sample, sequenced in a study of patients and donors after allogeneic stem cell transplantation. TCRdb re-derived calls from the RT-PCR reads in MiXCR, one entry per CDR3 protein. The repertoire holds about 160,000 distinct CDR3 sequences, with nearly 25% as singletons. Material: blood, either unsorted or a sorted T cell fraction (not recorded which). These receptors were taken from a human donor who was either an allogeneic HSCT recipient or a stem cell or donor lymphocyte infusion donor (not recorded which). It is not recorded whose cells these are; they may come from a transplant donor.

V gene TRBV12-3 or TRBV12-4 combines with J gene TRBJ2-1; 10 bases map to TRBD2. V shed 6 bases, J shed 8 bases, and the junction held 4 bases outside the gene matches. This CDR3 is built from 13 residues. CDR3 region: CASRAGGWYEQFF. The CDR3 DNA reads TGTGCCAGCAGAGCGGGAGGGTGGTATGAGCAGTTCTTC.

V and J are TRBV7-2 and TRBJ2-1; D may be TRBD1 or TRBD2 (7 bases each). CDR1 and CDR2 from the germline V gene are SGHTA and FQGNSA. Trimming removed 5 bases from V and 7 bases from J, with 18 bases in between. The CDR3 loop spans 15 amino acids. CDR3 residues: CASSRDRDGGNEQFF. The CDR3 nucleotides read TGTGCCAGCAGCCGAGACAGGGACGGGGGGAATGAGCAGTTCTTC.

This clonotype was recorded a few times. The chain uses TRBV12-3 or TRBV12-4 and TRBJ2-7; D is undetermined. The CDR3 runs to 14 residues. Trimming left V 5 bases short and J 0 bases short, with 11 bases between. The CDR3 sequence: CASSRGVISYEQYF. CDR3 sequence (DNA): TGTGCCAGCAGTAGAGGAGTAATCTCCTACGAGCAGTACTTC.

This clonotype was counted only a few times. The chain has TRBV5-5 and TRBJ1-5, with 9 positions matching TRBD1. Germline CDR1 reads SGHKS; CDR2 reads YYEKEE (reference sequence). The CDR3 is made up of 14 amino acids. The trim removed 4 bases at V and 9 bases at J, leaving 8 bases unmatched. The CDR3 nucleotides are TGTGCCAGCAGCCCCTGGACAGGGGACTGGCCCCAGCATTTT. It codes for CASSPWTGDWPQHF.

The V and J genes are TRBV29-1 and TRBJ2-7; the D is unclear. This CDR3 is built from 11 residues. Between the trimmed V and J ends, which lost 6 bases and 2 bases, there was a span of 8 bases. Germline V CDR1 and CDR2: SQVTM, ANQGSEA. Written as DNA, the CDR3 is TGCAGCGTGACCGAAGCCTACGAGCAGTACTTC. It codes for CSVTEAYEQYF.

In this sample, this clonotype turned up a few times. The genes are TRBV5-1 and TRBJ1-2, with D tentatively TRBD1 (6 bases). Trimming shortened V by 2 bases and J by 2 bases, and 22 bases separated the two germline ends. The V gene's germline CDR1 is SGHRS and CDR2 YFSETQ. The CDR3 sequence is 18 residues long. DNA of the CDR3: TGCGCCAGCAGCTTCAACCCGGCCGGACAGATCCAGAACTATGGCTACACCTTC. It codes for CASSFNPAGQIQNYGYTF.

This clonotype was recorded a few times. This chain links TRBV7-2 with TRBJ2-3; TRBD1 aligns across 10 bases. The germline gives CDR1 SGHTA, CDR2 FQGNSA. This CDR3 has 14 residues. V trimming: 5 bases; J trimming: 3 bases; junction bases outside the gene matches: 2. CDR3 region: CASSPDRGTDTQYF. The CDR3 nucleotides read TGTGCCAGCAGCCCGGACAGGGGGACAGATACGCAGTATTTT.

Many counts were recorded for this clonotype. This sequence joins TRBV20-1 and TRBJ1-2, with 9 bases fitting TRBD1. There are 15 residues in the CDR3. Trimming cost V 5 bases and J 7 bases; bases outside gene matches: 14. Germline V gene sequence: CDR1 DFQATT, CDR2 SNEGSKA (reference sequence). CDR3 protein: CSAVDPTQGAFGYTF. The CDR3 nucleotides read TGCAGTGCTGTAGATCCAACACAGGGGGCGTTTGGCTACACCTTC.

The table lists this clonotype with a few counts. J is TRBJ2-3 and V is TRBV20-1; 10 nucleotides match TRBD2. Germline assignment: CDR1 DFQATT and CDR2 SNEGSKA (reference sequence). V was clipped by 2 bases and J by 4 bases; unmatched bases: 6. The CDR3 is made up of 15 amino acids. Here the CDR3 reads CSARQSSGGADTQYF. The CDR3 DNA reads as TGCAGTGCTAGACAGTCTAGCGGGGGCGCAGATACGCAGTATTTT.

The chain carries TRBV7-3 and TRBJ2-3; no clear D. This CDR3 has 15 residues. Per the germline V gene, CDR1 is SGHTA and CDR2 is FQGTGA. The V gene lost 1 base and the J gene lost 2 bases, with 10 bases spanning the gap. The CDR3 region has the DNA TGTGCCAGCAGCTTAATTAGGGCCCCCACAGATACGCAGTATTTT. Amino acid sequence: CASSLIRAPTDTQYF. Full variable domain (outside the CDR3, taken from reference TRBV7-3 and TRBJ2-3): GAGVSQTPSNKVTEKGKYVELRCDPISGHTALYWYRQSLGQGPEFLIYFQGTGAADDSGLPNDRFFAVRPEGSVSTLKIQRTERGDSAVYLCASSLIRAPTDTQYFGPGTRLTVL.

The gene calls are TRBV7-9 and TRBJ1-1, with 7 nucleotides matching TRBD1. V lost 4 bases and J lost 4; bases outside the gene matches: 6. This CDR3 is built from 14 residues. Germline CDR1 reads SEHNR; CDR2 reads FQNEAQ (reference sequence). CDR3 region: CASSSTRGSTEAFF. The CDR3 DNA sequence: TGTGCCAGCAGCTCAACCAGGGGGAGCACTGAAGCTTTCTTT.

The chain employs TRBV4-3 and TRBJ2-1; weak D call: TRBD1 (5 bases). The ends were cut back, 0 bases at V and 4 bases at J, with 13 bases in the middle. CDR3 length equals 16 residues. Germline lookup yields CDR1 LGHNA and CDR2 YSLEER. This CDR3 is CASSQDIRTTYNEQFF. DNA for the CDR3: TGCGCCAGCAGCCAAGATATTAGGACAACATACAATGAGCAGTTCTTC.

This clonotype was counted only a few times. The rearrangement uses TRBV4-1 and TRBJ2-7; D uncertain. The V end lost 4 bases, the J end lost 4 bases, and 17 bases lay between the germline ends. Germline CDR1 MGHRA, CDR2 YSYEKL. This CDR3 has 15 amino acids. CDR3 nucleotides: TGCGCCAGCAGCCCATCACCCCAGATCCCTTACGAGCAGTACTTC. This sequence encodes CASSPSPQIPYEQYF.

This clonotype was counted ten times or more. The chain links TRBV27 to TRBJ1-6; the D is unclear. CDR1 and CDR2 from the germline V gene are MNHEY and SMNVEV (reference sequence). The CDR3 totals 15 residues. Deletions cut 3 bases from V and 0 bases from J, with 6 bases between. The CDR3 spells CASSLGSSYNSPLHF. DNA for the CDR3: TGTGCCAGCAGTTTGGGGAGCTCCTATAATTCACCCCTCCACTTT.

The rearrangement links TRBV19 to TRBJ2-3; the match to TRBD1 covers 11 bases. The V segment lost 4 bases and the J segment 5 bases; nucleotides outside the gene matches: 5. Germline V gene data show CDR1 as LNHDA and CDR2 as SQIVND (reference sequence). The CDR3 loop spans 15 amino acids. The CDR3 here is CASSNPDRGRDTQYF. DNA for the CDR3: TGTGCCAGTAGTAATCCGGACAGGGGGCGAGATACGCAGTATTTT.

This clonotype was observed a handful of times. This rearrangement joins TRBV12-3 or TRBV12-4 to TRBJ1-1; D remains unclear. The V and J ends lost 1 base and 1 base respectively, with 10 bases between them. The CDR3 runs to 15 residues. The CDR3, as DNA: TGTGCCAGCAGTTTAGATCGGGCGGGGAACACTGAAGCTTTCTTT. It translates to CASSLDRAGNTEAFF.

This clonotype was seen more than once but under ten times. V gene TRBV10-3 combines with J gene TRBJ1-5; tentative D call: TRBD1 (5 bases). Trimming left V 2 bases short and J 5 bases short, with 13 bases between. CDR3 length: 15 residues. Germline V gives CDR1 ENHRY, CDR2 SYGVKD. The CDR3 coding sequence is TGTGCCATCAGTGAGATTGGGACCGATCATCAGCCCCAGCATTTT. Amino acid sequence: CAISEIGTDHQPQHF.

The CDR3 DNA sequence: TGCGCCAGCAGCTCGGGACAGGGGATGTCGTTGGGAAACACCATATATTTT. Encoded protein: CASSSGQGMSLGNTIYF. The genes are TRBV5-1 and TRBJ1-3; 10 bases are a match to TRBD1. Germline V CDR1 and CDR2: SGHRS, YFSETQ. This CDR3 contains 17 residues. V was clipped by 3 bases and J by 4 bases; unmatched bases: 10. Filled out from reference TRBV5-1 and TRBJ1-3, the complete variable domain reads KAGVTQTPRYLIKTRGQQVTLSCSPISGHRSVSWYQQTPGQGLQFLFEYFSETQRNKGNFPGRFSGRQFSNSRSEMNVSTLELGDSALYLCASSSGQGMSLGNTIYFGEGSWLTVV.

This clonotype was counted once. The chain recombines TRBV5-5 with TRBJ2-2, with 8 bases that match TRBD1. Germline values: CDR1 SGHKS, CDR2 YYEKEE (reference sequence). V trimming: 6 bases; J trimming: 4 bases; junction bases outside the gene matches: 5. The CDR3 length is 14 residues. CDR3: CASKDREVTGELFF. The CDR3 DNA reads TGTGCCAGCAAGGACAGGGAGGTCACCGGGGAGCTGTTTTTT.

This chain connects TRBV20-1 to TRBJ2-3; tentative D call: TRBD2 (6 bases). Germline V gene lookup returns CDR1 DFQATT and CDR2 SNEGSKA (reference sequence). The V and J ends lost 6 bases and 4 bases respectively, with 17 bases between them. The CDR3 sequence is 14 residues long. The CDR3, as DNA: TGCAGTGCCATTAGCTTTTGGGAGGCAGATACGCAGTATTTT. Encoded protein: CSAISFWEADTQYF.

There are a few counts of this clonotype. This chain joins TRBV29-1 and TRBJ2-1; D possibly uses TRBD1 or TRBD2 (5 bases each). The V gene lost 4 bases and the J gene lost 6 bases, with 13 bases spanning the gap. The CDR3 runs 13 residues. Germline loops: CDR1 SQVTM, CDR2 ANQGSEA. CDR3 bases: TGCAGCGTTGGGACCCCCGGGGCCAATGAGCAGTTCTTC. This gives the protein CSVGTPGANEQFF.

The J gene is TRBJ2-7, the V gene TRBV20-1; D remains ambiguous. Per the germline V gene, CDR1 is DFQATT and CDR2 is SNEGSKA (reference sequence). The CDR3 runs 13 residues. The V and J ends lost 3 bases and 3 bases respectively, with 12 bases between them. The CDR3 DNA reads as TGCAGTGCTAGTCAAAGCCTTTTCTACGAGCAGTACTTC. It translates to CSASQSLFYEQYF.